Below, 25 T cell receptor beta chains from the same sample are listed, as sequenced in a study of T cells in localized non-small cell lung cancer. Profiling relied on immunoSEQ multiplex PCR, and the TCRdb table lists in-frame clones only, not all of them. Of about 1,000 clones in the sample, 30% to 40% are singletons; the top ten hold 25% to 30%. The material sequenced was normal lung tissue next to the tumor, taken before any cancer treatment. These receptors were obtained from a male donor aged 60 or over with stage II lung adenocarcinoma.

This clone was detected a few times. J is TRBJ2-2 and V is TRBV11-3, with 8 bases lining up with TRBD2. From germline, CDR1 is SGHNT and CDR2 YENEEA. The CDR3 is 15 residues long. The V gene end was trimmed by 6 bases and the J gene end by 1 base; junction bases not matched to a gene: 4. DNA for the CDR3: TGTGCCAGCAGACCTACTAGCGGGAACACCGGGGAGCTGTTTTTT. This translates into CASRPTSGNTGELFF.

The rearrangement links TRBV29-1 to TRBJ2-2; TRBD1 agrees at 8 bases. The CDR3 runs to 17 residues. The J segment lost 1 base and the V segment lost 4 bases, leaving 11 bases of the junction unmatched. The germline V gene encodes CDR1 SQVTM and CDR2 ANQGSEA. In nucleotides, the CDR3 is TGCAGCGTTGGTTCGGACAGGGAGAGTATGAACACCGGGGAGCTGTTTTTT. This gives the protein CSVGSDRESMNTGELFF.

In this sample, this clone turned up a few times. V and J are TRBV29-1 and TRBJ2-2; D gene uncertain. CDR1 is SQVTM, CDR2 ANQGSEA, per germline. The CDR3 consists of 14 residues. V lost 4 bases, J lost 2 bases, and 11 bases lay in between. CDR3 in DNA: TGCAGCGTTGCGCCGGGCGTAAACACCGGGGAGCTGTTTTTT. It yields the protein CSVAPGVNTGELFF.

V usage is TRBV29-1 and J usage is TRBJ1-4; possible D gene TRBD1, 6 bases. Trimming shortened V by 4 bases and J by 5 bases, and 20 bases separated the two germline ends. Germline lookup yields CDR1 SQVTM and CDR2 ANQGSEA. The CDR3 is 16 amino acids. This CDR3 reads CSVAGAGGGANEKLFF. The CDR3 bases are TGCAGCGTTGCAGGGGCCGGGGGCGGAGCAAATGAAAAACTGTTTTTT. Using reference TRBV29-1 and TRBJ1-4 for the parts outside the CDR3, the full variable domain is SAVISQKPSRDICQRGTSLTIQCQVDSQVTMMFWYRQQPGQSLTLIATANQGSEATYESGFVIDKFPISRPNLTFSTLTVSNMSPEDSSIYLCSVAGAGGGANEKLFFGSGTQLSVL.

The chain recombines TRBV14 with TRBJ1-1, with D perhaps TRBD1 (6 bases). CDR1 and CDR2 from the germline V gene are SGHDN and FVKESK. Trimming cost V 3 bases and J 3 bases, with 14 bases left between them. The CDR3 sequence is 15 residues long. Here the CDR3 DNA reads TGTGCCAGCAGCCATTTACAGGGATACGACACTGAAGCTTTCTTT. Its protein product is CASSHLQGYDTEAFF.

This clone was observed a few times. The chain is built from TRBV30 and TRBJ2-7; possibly TRBD1 or TRBD2 for D (5 bases each). The CDR3 is 13 amino acids. The V gene's germline CDR1 is GTSNPN and CDR2 SVGIG (reference sequence). The V end lost 0 bases, the J end lost 7 bases, and 13 bases lay between the germline ends. This chain's CDR3 is CAWSVGVHREQYF. The CDR3 DNA sequence: TGTGCCTGGAGTGTGGGGGTCCACCGGGAGCAGTACTTC.

This clone was picked up a small number of times. The J gene is TRBJ2-3, the V gene TRBV6-8; the match to TRBD2 covers 7 bases. Losses at the gene ends were 2 bases for V and 2 bases for J; bases not matched to a gene: 10. The CDR3 runs to 17 residues. In germline, CDR1 is MNHGY, CDR2 SAAAGT. The CDR3 spells CASSYPTEGRDTDTQYF. The CDR3 DNA reads as TGTGCCAGCAGTTACCCTACTGAAGGGAGGGACACAGATACGCAGTATTTT.

This clone was observed a few times. The gene calls are TRBV6-7 and TRBJ1-1, with TRBD1 identical over 8 bases. TRBV6-7 is an ORF; its function is uncertain. The V gene end was trimmed by 4 bases and the J gene end by 1 base; junction bases not matched to a gene: 5. CDR3 length: 15 residues. The chain's CDR3 is CASSFSGQANTEAFF. Written as DNA, the CDR3 is TGTGCCAGCAGTTTCTCGGGACAGGCGAACACTGAAGCTTTCTTT.

The sample holds a few counts of this clone. V is TRBV4-1 and J is TRBJ1-1; D is unclear. The CDR3 is made up of 17 amino acids. Germline loops: CDR1 MGHRA, CDR2 YSYEKL. With 4 bases removed from V and 1 base from J, the gap between germline ends came to 19 bases. The CDR3 DNA follows: TGCGCCAGCAGCCCCCACCGGTTTGTGGTCCAGAACACTGAAGCTTTCTTT. Encoded protein: CASSPHRFVVQNTEAFF.

This clone was seen a few times. The chain joins TRBV4-1 to TRBJ2-4, with D maybe TRBD2 (6 bases). This CDR3 is built from 13 residues. Germline assignment: CDR1 MGHRA and CDR2 YSYEKL. V lost 1 base and J lost 8, with 9 bases in between. CDR3 residues: CASSQAGDYIQYF. DNA of the CDR3: TGCGCCAGCAGCCAAGCCGGGGACTACATTCAGTACTTC.

This clone was counted a few times. The chain employs TRBV11-3 and TRBJ1-1, with a weak D call TRBD1 (5 bases). V was shortened by 3 bases and J by 2 bases, with 16 bases between the two germline ends. Germline V gives CDR1 SGHNT, CDR2 YENEEA. This CDR3 has 16 residues. The chain's CDR3 is CASSLMGEGVNTEAFF. The CDR3 DNA sequence: TGTGCCAGCAGCTTGATGGGGGAGGGCGTTAACACTGAAGCTTTCTTT.

This clone was observed a few times. V is TRBV6-8 and J is TRBJ2-2; D not certain. This CDR3 region has 14 residues. V lost 2 bases and J lost 4, with 8 bases in between. Germline V gene sequence: CDR1 MNHGY, CDR2 SAAAGT. This CDR3 reads CASSYNRPTGELFF. Here the CDR3 DNA reads TGTGCCAGCAGTTACAACAGACCCACCGGGGAGCTGTTTTTT.

The V and J genes are TRBV12-5 and TRBJ1-5; D call uncertain. CDR3 length: 13 residues. Germline-derived CDR1 and CDR2 are LGHNT and FRNRAP. The ends were cut back, 2 bases at V and 4 bases at J, with 6 bases in the middle. CDR3 region: CASGLLTNQPQHF. The DNA for the CDR3 is TGTGCTAGTGGTTTGTTAACAAATCAGCCCCAGCATTTT.

V is TRBV29-1 and J is TRBJ2-2, with D possibly TRBD1 on 5 matching bases. The CDR3 length is 13 residues. Germline V CDR1 and CDR2: SQVTM, ANQGSEA. V shed 6 bases and J shed 0 bases, with 8 bases lying between them. CDR3 sequence reads: CSVGRANTGELFF. CDR3 bases: TGCAGCGTGGGGCGAGCGAACACCGGGGAGCTGTTTTTT.

This clone was seen a handful of times. The chain couples TRBV14 to TRBJ1-1; no clear D gene. The V end was cut by 2 bases, the J end by 5 bases, with 9 bases between. CDR3 length equals 13 residues. The V gene's germline CDR1 is SGHDN and CDR2 FVKESK. The CDR3 sequence: CASSQSSRTEAFF. For the CDR3, the DNA is TGTGCCAGCAGCCAAAGTTCCAGGACTGAAGCTTTCTTT.

This clone was counted a few times. The rearrangement joins TRBV30 to TRBJ1-1, with D possibly matching TRBD1 (5 bases). CDR1 is GTSNPN and CDR2 is SVGIG in the germline V gene (reference sequence). V lost 3 bases and J lost 5, with 19 bases in between. The CDR3 has 15 amino acids. The CDR3, as DNA: TGTGCCTGGAGCCCTCCCAGGATCGCAGGGACTGAAGCTTTCTTT. It translates to CAWSPPRIAGTEAFF.

Only a few counts were recorded for this clone. This sequence joins TRBV23-1 and TRBJ2-1, with D maybe TRBD1 (5 bases). TRBV23-1 is filed as an ORF, its function uncertain. Trimming left V 6 bases short and J 8 bases short, with 17 bases between. The CDR3 contains 14 residues. The DNA of the CDR3 is TGCGCCAGCAGCTCTCTGATAGGGGTCGATGAGCAGTTCTTC. Encoded protein: CASSSLIGVDEQFF.

This clone qualifies as medium-sized. The genes are TRBV6-8 and TRBJ2-7; D possibly corresponds to TRBD2 (5 bases). The CDR3 sequence is 13 residues long. Germline CDR1 reads MNHGY; CDR2 reads SAAAGT. Trimming left V 7 bases short and J 2 bases short, with 12 bases between. The CDR3 nucleotides are TGTGCCAGCACGGGGTCCGAAGCCTACGAGCAGTACTTC. Protein sequence: CASTGSEAYEQYF.

This clone was seen more than once but under ten times. The J gene is TRBJ2-1, the V gene TRBV30; 11 bases are shared with TRBD2. The germline V gene encodes CDR1 GTSNPN and CDR2 SVGIG (reference sequence). Trimming took 0 bases from V and 8 from J; bases not matched to a gene: 6. The CDR3 runs to 15 residues. CDR3 sequence reads: CAWSVVAGGPHEQFF. CDR3 in DNA: TGTGCCTGGAGTGTAGTAGCGGGAGGGCCCCATGAGCAGTTCTTC.

By proportion, this clone is medium-sized. V is TRBV6-8 and J is TRBJ2-3; TRBD2 agrees at 10 bases. The length of the CDR3 is 14 residues. The germline V gene encodes CDR1 MNHGY and CDR2 SAAAGT. Germline trimming cut 5 bases from V and 4 bases from J; bases unmatched to any gene: 3. The CDR3 DNA reads TGTGCCAGCAGTGAGCTAGCGGGAGCAGATACGCAGTATTTT. The encoded protein is CASSELAGADTQYF.

CDR3 residues: CASSLAGGTDTQYF. CDR3 in DNA: TGTGCCAGCTCGCTAGCGGGAGGGACAGATACGCAGTATTTT. The rearrangement links TRBV18 to TRBJ2-3, with TRBD2 identical over 12 bases. Germline lookup yields CDR1 KGHSH and CDR2 LQKENI. This CDR3 spans 14 amino acids. With 6 bases clipped from V and 3 bases from J, the junction kept 1 base outside the gene matches. Combining the CDR3 with reference TRBV18 and TRBJ2-3 gives the whole variable domain NAGVMQNPRHLVRRRGQEARLRCSPMKGHSHVYWYRQLPEEGLKFMVYLQKENIIDESGMPKERFSAEFPKEGPSILRIQQVVRGDSAAYFCASSLAGGTDTQYFGPGTRLTVL.

This chain joins TRBV23-1 and TRBJ2-1, with 7 bases identical to TRBD2. TRBV23-1 is marked as an open reading frame, function uncertain. V lost 6 bases, J lost 0 bases, and 8 bases stayed unmatched. The CDR3 covers 16 residues. The CDR3, as DNA: TGCGCCAGCAGCCGGGAGGCGTTGAGCTCCTACAATGAGCAGTTCTTC. Amino acids: CASSREALSSYNEQFF.

By its share, this clone is large. At one end the junction does not follow the germline gene, possibly because of a read error. The CDR3 loop reads CAISVSGSYEQYF. CDR3 in DNA: TGTGCCATCAGTGTAAGCGGATCCTACGAGCAGTACTTC. The V call is TRBV6-8, the J call TRBJ2-7; tentative D call: TRBD2 (5 bases). CDR1 and CDR2 from the germline V gene are MNHGY and SAAAGT. This CDR3 has 13 residues.

In its sample, this clone was seen a few times. The rearrangement uses TRBV6-7 and TRBJ2-7; D call uncertain. TRBV6-7 carries the ORF label, with uncertain function. The V gene lost 6 bases and the J gene lost 7 bases, with 10 bases spanning the gap. The CDR3 is made up of 11 amino acids. The CDR3 region has the DNA TGTGCCAGCAGCCCGGGTAGGGAGCAGTACTTC. Translating gives CASSPGREQYF.

A note on this clone: This same CDR3 is encoded by further DNA sequences in the sample. V and J are TRBV19 and TRBJ1-2; D uncertain. Trimming stripped 0 bases from V and 5 bases from J, with 4 bases between. CDR3 size: 12 residues. Per the germline V gene, CDR1 is LNHDA and CDR2 is SQIVND (reference sequence). The CDR3 coding sequence is TGTGCCAGTAGTATAGATCGGTATGGCTACACCTTC. This translates into CASSIDRYGYTF. Together with reference TRBV19 and TRBJ1-2, the CDR3 gives the full variable domain: DGGITQSPKYLFRKEGQNVTLSCEQNLNHDAMYWYRQDPGQGLRLIYYSQIVNDFQKGDIAEGYSVSREKKESFPLTVTSAQKNPTAFYLCASSIDRYGYTFGSGTRLTVV.